This T cell receptor (beta chain) was profiled in a study of cytomegalovirus exposure and HLA in healthy donors. Study summary: A data release that came early held 75 million to 85 million unique TCRs from HLA-typed donors. Whole-study findings and limits: Presence/absence analyses treated sequencing depth as roughly uniform across donors. Earlier analysis found most TCR beta V segments productive about 90% or about 30% of the time.

Germline CDR1 and CDR2: LNHNV and YYDKDF (reference sequence). This CDR3 region has 16 residues. The V gene end was trimmed by 0 bases and the J gene end by 3 bases; junction bases not matched to a gene: 4. On this clone: Its specificity is not known.

Both 60 Vbeta primers and 13 Jbeta primers went into the PCR. Assay: immunoSEQ multiplex PCR; the TCRdb copy retains only in-frame clones and omits some. This repertoire includes just over 150,000 clones. The chain recombines TRBV15 with TRBJ1-2, with 10 bases lining up with TRBD1. Input material: PBMCs. The TCR was taken from a man younger than 40 in good health and CMV-seronegative. The DNA of the CDR3 is TGTGCCACCAGCAGAGATCGGGACAGGGGTGACTATGGCTACACCTTC. Amino acid sequence: CATSRDRDRGDYGYTF.